The rows below give T cell receptor beta chains drawn from one sample of a study of Tregs in tolerant kidney transplant recipients. The repertoire was sequenced with immunoSEQ multiplex PCR; TCRdb's copy has only in-frame clones and lacks some. Counted here are about 83,000 clones, roughly 98% occurring once; the ten biggest clones make up over 0.45%. The sample was CD4+ T cells from blood, taken before the transplant. The source is a human donor who received a combined kidney and bone marrow transplant. Each CDR3 is given with its conserved first and last residue. The D gene is left open where the match is weak. Part of the rows lack a size; the others show once, few, many or a class for expanded clones.

abundance,j_gene,v_gene,d_gene,CDR3nt,CDR3aa
once,TRBJ1-3,TRBV5-5,-,TGTGCCAGCAGCTTTGCACAGGGTTCAGGAAACACCATATATTTT,CASSFAQGSGNTIYF
-,TRBJ1-1,TRBV14,TRBD1,TGTGCCAGCAGCCAAACTAGAGATCCCCGGACAGGCGGTGAAGCTTTCTTT,CASSQTRDPRTGGEAFF
-,TRBJ2-4,TRBV2,TRBD1,TGTGCCAGCAGGACAGGGGTTGAAAACATTCAGTACTTC,CASRTGVENIQYF
-,TRBJ1-3,TRBV9,-,TGTGCCAGCAGCGTAGCTGGCTTCTCTGGAAACACCATATATTTT,CASSVAGFSGNTIYF
-,TRBJ1-2,TRBV30,TRBD1,TGTGCCTGGATACATCCGGGACAGACGGGCTACACCTTC,CAWIHPGQTGYTF
-,TRBJ1-1,TRBV6-5,-,TGTGCCTGTTCCTGGGGGCAGAACACTGAAGCTTTCTTT,CACSWGQNTEAFF
-,TRBJ2-3,TRBV18,TRBD2,TGTGCCAGCTCGTCATCGGGGGGTTGGACAGATACGCAGTATTTT,CASSSSGGWTDTQYF
few,TRBJ1-5,TRBV29-1,-,TGCAGCGTGCGGGGGGGCAGCAATCAGCCCCAGCATTTT,CSVRGGSNQPQHF
-,TRBJ1-1,TRBV5-4,-,TGTGCCAGCAGCTTTTCACAAATGAACACTGAAGCTTTCTTT,CASSFSQMNTEAFF
-,TRBJ2-7,TRBV18,TRBD1,TGTGCCAGCTCACCGCCCGGACAGGGCGCCTACGAGCAGTACTTC,CASSPPGQGAYEQYF
-,TRBJ1-5,TRBV7-9,TRBD1,TGTGCCAGCAGCTTAGTTGACAGGGGGCCCGGTCAGCCCCAGCATTTT,CASSLVDRGPGQPQHF
-,TRBJ2-1,TRBV5-4,-,TGTGCCAGCAGCGCCGGCAGGGGTACTCACAATGAGCAGTTCTTC,CASSAGRGTHNEQFF
-,TRBJ1-5,TRBV9,-,TGTGCCAGCAGCGCCAGTATACACAATCAGCCCCAGCATTTT,CASSASIHNQPQHF
-,TRBJ1-5,TRBV4-2,TRBD1,TGTGCCAGCAGCCAAGATGTATCGACAGGGGGCCGTCAGCCCCAGCATTTT,CASSQDVSTGGRQPQHF
-,TRBJ1-6,TRBV5-6,-,TGTGCCAGCAGCTTGGGCGCAGGCTCCTATAATTCACCCCTCCACTTT,CASSLGAGSYNSPLHF
-,TRBJ1-6,TRBV4-3,-,TGCGCCAGCAGCCAATCCCAAAATTTTAATTCACCCCTCCACTTT,CASSQSQNFNSPLHF
-,TRBJ1-5,TRBV7-2,-,TGTGCCAGCAGCTTAACAGGGCCCCAGCCCCAGCATTTT,CASSLTGPQPQHF
-,TRBJ1-1,TRBV18,-,TGTGCCAGCTCACCACTCCATTTTGGGGGGAAGACTGAAGCTTTCTTT,CASSPLHFGGKTEAFF
-,TRBJ2-3,TRBV10-3,TRBD1,TGTGCCATCATGGGGACAGGGGATTTCGCAGATACGCAGTATTTT,CAIMGTGDFADTQYF
once,TRBJ2-1,TRBV4-2,TRBD2,TGTGCCAGCAGCCGTGGACTAGCGGGTGTCTCCTCCTACAATGAGCAGTTCTTC,CASSRGLAGVSSYNEQFF